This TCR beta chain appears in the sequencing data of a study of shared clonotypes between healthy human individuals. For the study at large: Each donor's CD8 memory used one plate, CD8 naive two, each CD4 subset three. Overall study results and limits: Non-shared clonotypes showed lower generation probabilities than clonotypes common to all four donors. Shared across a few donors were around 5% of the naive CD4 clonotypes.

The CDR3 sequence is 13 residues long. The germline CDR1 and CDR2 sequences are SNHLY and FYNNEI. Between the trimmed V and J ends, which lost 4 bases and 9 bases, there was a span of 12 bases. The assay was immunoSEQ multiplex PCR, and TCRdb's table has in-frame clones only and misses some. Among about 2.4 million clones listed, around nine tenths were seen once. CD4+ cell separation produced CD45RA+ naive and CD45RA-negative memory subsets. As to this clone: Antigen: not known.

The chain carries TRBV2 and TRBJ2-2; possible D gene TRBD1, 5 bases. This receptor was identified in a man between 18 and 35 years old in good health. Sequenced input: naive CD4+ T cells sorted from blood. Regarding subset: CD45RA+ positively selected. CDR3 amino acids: CASSGQLVWELFF. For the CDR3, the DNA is TGTGCCAGCAGTGGACAGCTGGTTTGGGAGCTGTTTTTT. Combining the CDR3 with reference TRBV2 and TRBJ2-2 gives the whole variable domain EPEVTQTPSHQVTQMGQEVILRCVPISNHLYFYWYRQILGQKVEFLVSFYNNEISEKSEIFDDQFSVERPDGSNFTLKIRSTKLEDSAMYFCASSGQLVWELFFGEGSRLTVL.